The 29 T cell receptor beta chains in this list originate from one sample, sequenced in a study of pediatric ulcerative colitis. Sequencing was performed with immunoSEQ multiplex PCR; in TCRdb, only in-frame clones are kept and a portion is missing. The sample holds more than 50,000 clones, around 87% seen once. The source material was blood. The receptors here all came from a boy younger than 18 who was a control in a study of pediatric ulcerative colitis.

The rearrangement uses TRBV5-1 and TRBJ2-2; 8 bases are a match to TRBD2. CDR1 and CDR2 (germline): SGHRS, YFSETQ. CDR3 size: 15 residues. Trimming removed 4 bases from V and 3 bases from J; junction bases left unmatched: 5. The CDR3, as DNA: TGCGCCAGCAGCCCGGGAGCGGGGGACACCGGGGAGCTGTTTTTT. It yields the protein CASSPGAGDTGELFF.

This clone was picked up one time. This chain joins TRBV28 and TRBJ2-7, with D hard to call. CDR3 length: 10 residues. Trimming left V 8 bases short and J 1 base short, with 3 bases between. From germline, CDR1 is MDHEN and CDR2 SYDVKM. For the CDR3, the DNA is TGTGCCAGCCGGTCCTACGAGCAGTACTTC. Its protein is CASRSYEQYF.

The rearrangement joins TRBV6-5 to TRBJ1-2; 9 bases agree with TRBD1. J lost 4 bases, V lost 5 bases, and 8 bases had no gene match. The germline V gene encodes CDR1 MNHEY and CDR2 SVGAGI. The CDR3 contains 15 residues. CDR3 region: CASSKPGDRVYGYTF. The DNA of the CDR3 is TGTGCCAGCAGTAAGCCTGGGGACAGGGTCTATGGCTACACCTTC.

This chain joins TRBV6-5 and TRBJ1-2, with a weak D call TRBD1 (5 bases). This CDR3 has 14 amino acids. V was pared by 0 bases and J by 7 bases, with 12 bases between. The germline V gene encodes CDR1 MNHEY and CDR2 SVGAGI. CDR3 sequence: CASSYSQGRAGYTF. CDR3 in DNA: TGTGCCAGCAGTTACTCCCAGGGACGGGCTGGCTACACCTTC.

V usage is TRBV7-2 and J usage is TRBJ2-1; TRBD1 matches 10 bases. V trimming: 5 bases; J trimming: 11 bases; junction bases outside the gene matches: 15. Germline lookup yields CDR1 SGHTA and CDR2 FQGNSA. CDR3 length equals 16 residues. CDR3 protein: CASSPRPGQGLGKQFF. The CDR3 nucleotides read TGTGCCAGCAGCCCCCGCCCGGGACAGGGGTTAGGGAAGCAGTTCTTC.

This clone was seen more than once but under ten times. The chain is built from TRBV20-1 and TRBJ1-1; D remains unclear. V lost 2 bases, J lost 5 bases, and 6 bases lay in between. The CDR3 runs 11 residues. From germline, CDR1 is DFQATT and CDR2 SNEGSKA (reference sequence). CDR3 bases: TGCAGTGCTAGACAGTATACTGAAGCTTTCTTT. Protein product: CSARQYTEAFF.

This chain links TRBV5-1 with TRBJ2-3; TRBD2 might be the D (6 bases). The length of the CDR3 is 14 residues. The germline V gene encodes CDR1 SGHRS and CDR2 YFSETQ. The V and J ends lost 3 bases and 2 bases respectively, with 10 bases between them. CDR3 sequence: CASSSAGYTDTQYF. In DNA form, the CDR3 reads TGCGCCAGCAGCTCCGCGGGATACACAGATACGCAGTATTTT.

The chain has TRBV7-9 and TRBJ1-3, with D hard to call. Trimming took 4 bases from V and 4 from J, leaving 8 bases between them. The V gene's germline CDR1 is SEHNR and CDR2 FQNEAQ (reference sequence). The CDR3 runs 13 residues. The CDR3 sequence: CASSYRSGNTIYF. The CDR3 DNA follows: TGTGCCAGCAGCTACCGTAGCGGAAACACCATATATTTT. Filled out from reference TRBV7-9 and TRBJ1-3, the complete variable domain reads DTGVSQNPRHKITKRGQNVTFRCDPISEHNRLYWYRQTLGQGPEFLTYFQNEAQLEKSRLLSDRFSAERPKGSFSTLEIQRTEQGDSAMYLCASSYRSGNTIYFGEGSWLTVV.

A note on this clone: The junction and the germline gene differ at one end; a read error may be behind it. The V and J genes are TRBV5-1 and TRBJ1-1, with 7 bases aligning to TRBD1. CDR1 is SGHRS, CDR2 YFSETQ, per germline. The CDR3 is 12 amino acids. Here the CDR3 reads CAGSFDRVLAFF. CDR3 nucleotide sequence: TGCGCCGGCAGCTTCGACAGGGTGTTGGCTTTCTTT.

This clone was seen only once. J is TRBJ1-4 and V is TRBV5-1; 7 nucleotides match TRBD1. CDR1 is SGHRS and CDR2 is YFSETQ in the germline V gene. The CDR3 extends over 15 amino acids. Trimming cost V 2 bases and J 10 bases; bases outside gene matches: 11. This CDR3 reads CASSLGTEAGLKLFF. For the CDR3, the DNA is TGCGCCAGCAGCTTAGGGACAGAAGCCGGACTAAAACTGTTTTTT.

This clone was counted a single time. This chain links TRBV5-8 with TRBJ2-1; 8 positions agree with TRBD2. The V and J ends lost 5 bases and 9 bases, in that order; junction bases with no gene match: 13. The germline V gene encodes CDR1 SGHTS and CDR2 YDEGEE. The CDR3 extends over 15 amino acids. CDR3 DNA sequence: TGTGCCAGCAGTTTGCCGGGACTAGGAAATGTTGAGCAGTTCTTC. It yields the protein CASSLPGLGNVEQFF.

The chain is built from TRBV27 and TRBJ1-6; 7 positions agree with TRBD1. Trimming cost V 3 bases and J 5 bases; bases outside gene matches: 1. The CDR3 is 14 amino acids. Germline V gives CDR1 MNHEY, CDR2 SMNVEV (reference sequence). For the CDR3, the DNA is TGTGCCAGCAGTTTGGACAGGAATAATTCACCCCTCCACTTT. Translating it yields CASSLDRNNSPLHF.

The chain combines TRBV6-1 with TRBJ1-1, with D perhaps matching TRBD1 (5 bases). The CDR3 loop spans 15 amino acids. V lost 7 bases and J lost 7, with 22 bases in between. Germline V gene data show CDR1 as MNHNS and CDR2 as SASEGT. The CDR3 protein is CASTGRLGSYNEAFF. For the CDR3, the DNA is TGTGCCAGCACGGGGCGGTTGGGGTCGTACAATGAAGCTTTCTTT.

The chain joins TRBV19 to TRBJ1-2; D may be TRBD1 (5 bases). V lost 3 bases and J lost 4, with 9 bases in between. Germline CDR1 LNHDA, CDR2 SQIVND (reference sequence). The CDR3 runs to 13 residues. This chain's CDR3 is CASSMKGIYGYTF. CDR3 DNA sequence: TGTGCCAGTAGTATGAAGGGGATCTATGGCTACACCTTC.

The chain recombines TRBV7-9 with TRBJ1-1; maybe TRBD1 (5 bases). From germline, CDR1 is SEHNR and CDR2 FQNEAQ (reference sequence). Trimming stripped 0 bases from V and 7 bases from J, with 12 bases between. The CDR3 covers 14 residues. The DNA for the CDR3 is TGTGCCAGCAGCTTAGCAATTAGCAGGGATGAAGCTTTCTTT. It encodes CASSLAISRDEAFF.

This chain links TRBV4-1 with TRBJ2-7, with TRBD2 matching over 9 bases. The J segment lost 0 bases and the V segment lost 3 bases, leaving 9 bases of the junction unmatched. This CDR3 is built from 17 residues. The V gene's germline CDR1 is MGHRA and CDR2 YSYEKL. The CDR3 is CASSHGSSGSSSYEQYF. The CDR3, as DNA: TGCGCCAGCAGCCACGGTAGTAGCGGGAGTTCCTCCTACGAGCAGTACTTC.

This rearrangement joins TRBV11-2 to TRBJ1-1; no firm D call. There are 16 residues in the CDR3. Trimming took off 5 bases at V and 5 bases at J, with 21 bases between the two ends. Looked up from germline, CDR1 is SGHAT and CDR2 is FQNNGV. CDR3 nucleotide sequence: TGTGCCAGCAGCCAATACAAGGACCGGAATGGGACTGAAGCTTTCTTT. Translating it yields CASSQYKDRNGTEAFF.

This clone came up a few times. The chain recombines TRBV25-1 with TRBJ1-6; D might be TRBD1 (5 bases). V lost 6 bases and J 9 bases, leaving 18 bases between the germline ends. The germline V gene has CDR1 MGHDK and CDR2 SYGVNS. The CDR3 length is 15 residues. The CDR3 nucleotides are TGTGCCAGCAGCGCCGCCCGGGGCGTTTTTTCACCCCTCCACTTT. Its protein is CASSAARGVFSPLHF.

V is TRBV6-6 and J is TRBJ2-3, with D hard to call. Trimming took off 2 bases at V and 4 bases at J, with 4 bases between the two ends. This CDR3 has 12 amino acids. Germline assignment: CDR1 MNHNY and CDR2 SVGAGI (reference sequence). The DNA of the CDR3 is TGTGCCAGCAGTTACCAGGCAGATACGCAGTATTTT. Translating gives CASSYQADTQYF.

The chain is built from TRBV5-1 and TRBJ2-7; no clear D. V lost 3 bases and J 1 base, leaving 17 bases between the germline ends. Germline V gives CDR1 SGHRS, CDR2 YFSETQ. The CDR3 covers 16 residues. Written as DNA, the CDR3 is TGCGCCAGCAGCTACCGCTCTGAGGTGGGATCCTACGAGCAGTACTTC. Translated, it gives CASSYRSEVGSYEQYF.

The chain links TRBV27 to TRBJ2-1; TRBD2 matches 11 bases. The length of the CDR3 is 13 residues. The J segment lost 15 bases and the V segment lost 5 bases, leaving 9 bases of the junction unmatched. Per germline, CDR1 MNHEY and CDR2 SMNVEV (reference sequence). The CDR3 DNA reads TGTGCCAGCAGTCACAAACTAGCGGGAGTTCCGTTCTTC. This gives the protein CASSHKLAGVPFF.

This chain links TRBV6-6 with TRBJ1-1; D remains unclear. The CDR3 runs to 13 residues. Germline-derived CDR1 and CDR2 are MNHNY and SVGAGI (reference sequence). V was trimmed by 7 bases and J by 1 base, leaving 10 bases between them. Here the CDR3 reads CASKLSGNTEAFF. CDR3 nucleotides: TGTGCCAGCAAACTCTCAGGGAACACTGAAGCTTTCTTT.

The chain joins TRBV6-4 to TRBJ2-7, with TRBD2 matching 8 bases. V lost 2 bases to trimming and J lost 4 bases; unmatched junction nucleotides: 4. Germline loops: CDR1 MRHNA, CDR2 SNTAGT. The CDR3 runs 14 residues. The CDR3 region is CASSDSGGTYEQYF. CDR3 nucleotide sequence: TGTGCCAGCAGTGACAGCGGGGGTACTTACGAGCAGTACTTC.

V is TRBV5-1 and J is TRBJ2-5; 10 nucleotides agree with TRBD1. Germline CDR1 SGHRS, CDR2 YFSETQ. This CDR3 is built from 15 residues. J gave up 5 bases and V 6 bases, and 10 bases lay outside the gene matches. The CDR3 sequence: CASNKIPGQGETQYF. CDR3 coding DNA: TGCGCCAGCAATAAGATCCCGGGACAGGGGGAGACCCAGTACTTC. Combining the CDR3 with reference TRBV5-1 and TRBJ2-5 gives the whole variable domain KAGVTQTPRYLIKTRGQQVTLSCSPISGHRSVSWYQQTPGQGLQFLFEYFSETQRNKGNFPGRFSGRQFSNSRSEMNVSTLELGDSALYLCASNKIPGQGETQYFGPGTRLLVL.

J is TRBJ2-2 and V is TRBV7-3; 11 positions agree with TRBD2. The CDR3 is made up of 16 amino acids. The J segment lost 6 bases and the V segment lost 0 bases, leaving 3 bases of the junction unmatched. The germline V gene has CDR1 SGHTA and CDR2 FQGTGA. The chain's CDR3 is CASSLTSGRAAGELFF. In nucleotides, the CDR3 is TGTGCCAGCAGCTTAACTAGCGGGAGGGCCGCCGGGGAGCTGTTTTTT.

This clone was counted once. The genes are TRBV28 and TRBJ1-2, with TRBD1 identical over 10 bases. CDR3 size: 13 residues. Per germline, CDR1 MDHEN and CDR2 SYDVKM. V lost 3 bases, J lost 5 bases, and 0 bases stayed unmatched. For the CDR3, the DNA is TGTGCCAGCAGTTTGGGACAGGGGTATGGCTACACCTTC. Protein product: CASSLGQGYGYTF.

The chain recombines TRBV14 with TRBJ1-2, with D hard to call. This CDR3 has 13 residues. CDR1 and CDR2 from the germline V gene are SGHDN and FVKESK. V was pared by 3 bases and J by 8 bases, with 13 bases between. CDR3 nucleotides: TGTGCCAGCAGCCAGGGCACCTCGGGAGGCTACACCTTC. Protein sequence: CASSQGTSGGYTF. Full variable domain (rest looked up from reference TRBV14 and TRBJ1-2): EAGVTQFPSHSVIEKGQTVTLRCDPISGHDNLYWYRRVMGKEIKFLLHFVKESKQDESGMPNNRFLAERTGGTYSTLKVQPAELEDSGVYFCASSQGTSGGYTFGSGTRLTVV.

The chain joins TRBV11-2 to TRBJ1-1; D unresolved. V shed 4 bases and J shed 0 bases, with 12 bases lying between them. The germline V gene encodes CDR1 SGHAT and CDR2 FQNNGV. This CDR3 region has 15 residues. The CDR3: CASSSFGNMNTEAFF. The CDR3, as DNA: TGTGCCAGCAGCTCATTCGGAAACATGAACACTGAAGCTTTCTTT.

The chain carries TRBV5-1 and TRBJ2-7; no reliable D call. Germline values: CDR1 SGHRS, CDR2 YFSETQ. V was pared by 3 bases and J by 2 bases, with 9 bases between. The CDR3 has 13 residues. The CDR3 DNA sequence: TGCGCCAGCAGCTCGGCAGGTGCCTACGAGCAGTACTTC. Amino acids: CASSSAGAYEQYF. The variable domain in full, completed from reference TRBV5-1 and TRBJ2-7, reads KAGVTQTPRYLIKTRGQQVTLSCSPISGHRSVSWYQQTPGQGLQFLFEYFSETQRNKGNFPGRFSGRQFSNSRSEMNVSTLELGDSALYLCASSSAGAYEQYFGPGTRLTVT.